Following are 14 T cell receptor beta chains from one sample sequenced in a study of T cell responses to AZD1222 COVID-19 vaccine. The protocol was immunoSEQ multiplex PCR, while the TCRdb copy is restricted to in-frame clones and leaves out a portion. The sample includes roughly 150,000 clones, over 85% of them seen just once. Sample: peripheral blood, taken 28 days after the second AZD1222 dose. The receptors were gathered from an adult who received the AZD1222 COVID-19 vaccine.

The genes are TRBV5-6 and TRBJ1-1; D gene unclear. Trimming left V 4 bases short and J 1 base short, with 8 bases between. The germline CDR1 and CDR2 sequences are SGHDT and YYEEEE. The CDR3 loop spans 13 amino acids. CDR3 DNA: TGTGCCAGCAGCGTGGAGCCGAACACTGAAGCTTTCTTT. It translates to CASSVEPNTEAFF.

Only one count was recorded for this clone. The chain couples TRBV19 to TRBJ1-6; maybe TRBD1 (5 bases). This CDR3 region has 16 residues. Trimming pared 3 bases from V and 7 bases from J, leaving 16 bases between. Germline loops: CDR1 LNHDA, CDR2 SQIVND (reference sequence). The CDR3 spells CASSILQDAGNSPLHF. CDR3 in DNA: TGTGCCAGTAGTATCCTACAGGATGCTGGAAATTCACCCCTCCACTTT.

V gene TRBV4-1 combines with J gene TRBJ2-5; 9 bases line up with TRBD2. V was pared by 2 bases and J by 2 bases, with 3 bases of the junction left unmatched. Per germline, CDR1 MGHRA and CDR2 YSYEKL. This CDR3 has 15 residues. The CDR3 nucleotides read TGCGCCAGCAGCCAAATAGCGGGGGTGCAAGAGACCCAGTACTTC. This codes for CASSQIAGVQETQYF.

The rearrangement links TRBV7-6 to TRBJ2-7; TRBD2 agrees at 7 bases. This CDR3 has 15 residues. Germline assignment: CDR1 SGHVS and CDR2 FNYEAQ. After removal of 2 bases from V and 7 bases from J, the junction contained 11 bases not matched to a gene. As DNA, the CDR3 is TGTGCCAGCAGCTTAAATCCCGGCGGGGGAGGGGAGCAGTACTTC. It codes for CASSLNPGGGGEQYF.

This chain joins TRBV5-1 and TRBJ1-3; D call uncertain. CDR1 and CDR2 (germline): SGHRS, YFSETQ. CDR3 size: 16 residues. V lost 0 bases and J 0 bases, leaving 10 bases between the germline ends. CDR3 DNA: TGCGCCAGCAGCTTGGGCAGAGAGAGCTCTGGAAACACCATATATTTT. Amino acids: CASSLGRESSGNTIYF.

The V gene is TRBV6-5, the J gene TRBJ1-1; D is uncertain. Trimming shortened V by 6 bases and J by 0 bases, and 14 bases separated the two germline ends. Looked up from germline, CDR1 is MNHEY and CDR2 is SVGAGI. CDR3 size: 15 residues. Here the CDR3 reads CASRRITTVNTEAFF. CDR3 nucleotide sequence: TGTGCCAGCAGGAGGATCACGACGGTGAACACTGAAGCTTTCTTT.

V and J are TRBV5-6 and TRBJ2-3; TRBD1 is a possible D gene (5 bases). CDR3 length: 14 residues. Deletions cut 2 bases from V and 2 bases from J, with 9 bases between. CDR1 SGHDT and CDR2 YYEEEE come from the germline V gene. CDR3 bases: TGTGCCAGCAGCTTCACAGGAAACACAGATACGCAGTATTTT. This gives the protein CASSFTGNTDTQYF.

The chain employs TRBV11-1 and TRBJ1-1; a weak D match, TRBD1 (6 bases). The length of the CDR3 is 13 residues. Trimming took off 3 bases at V and 5 bases at J, with 10 bases between the two ends. CDR1 is SGHAT, CDR2 FQDESV, per germline (reference sequence). The CDR3 DNA sequence: TGTGCCAGCAGCTTCGGCAGGGGAACTGAAGCTTTCTTT. Its protein product is CASSFGRGTEAFF. Based on the CDR3 plus reference TRBV11-1 and TRBJ1-1, the full variable domain is EAEVAQSPRYKITEKSQAVAFWCDPISGHATLYWYRQILGQGPELLVQFQDESVVDDSQLPKDRFSAERLKGVDSTLKIQPAELGDSAMYLCASSFGRGTEAFFGQGTRLTVV.

The CDR3 DNA is TGTGCCAGCAGTTTAGGGGGCGGGACAACTTATCAGCCCCAGCATTTT. This encodes CASSLGGGTTYQPQHF. The V and J genes are TRBV28 and TRBJ1-5, with D maybe TRBD1 (6 bases). Trimming left V 2 bases short and J 5 bases short, with 16 bases between. The CDR3 has 16 amino acids. Germline V lookup: CDR1 MDHEN, CDR2 SYDVKM.

V usage is TRBV9 and J usage is TRBJ2-3, with unresolved D. Trimming took 0 bases from V and 0 from J, leaving 8 bases between them. Germline-derived CDR1 and CDR2 are SGDLS and YYNGEE. The CDR3 loop spans 15 amino acids. CDR3 in DNA: TGTGCCAGCAGCGTAGATCAGCTTAGCACAGATACGCAGTATTTT. It codes for CASSVDQLSTDTQYF.

This chain joins TRBV7-8 and TRBJ2-7; 10 bases agree with TRBD2. This CDR3 is 19 amino acids long. Per germline, CDR1 SGHVS and CDR2 FQNEAQ. Trimming cost V 2 bases and J 2 bases; bases outside gene matches: 15. The CDR3 is CASSLYLGPLSGGTYEQYF. The CDR3 region has the DNA TGTGCCAGCAGCTTATATCTGGGGCCTCTTAGCGGGGGGACCTACGAGCAGTACTTC. The variable domain in full, with the rest retrieved from reference TRBV7-8 and TRBJ2-7, is GAGVSQSPRYKVAKRGQDVALRCDPISGHVSLFWYQQALGQGPEFLTYFQNEAQLDKSGLPSDRFFAERPEGSVSTLKIQRTQQEDSAVYLCASSLYLGPLSGGTYEQYFGPGTRLTVT.

The chain couples TRBV13 to TRBJ2-1; tentative D call: TRBD2 (6 bases). The germline gives CDR1 PRHDT, CDR2 FYEKMQ (reference sequence). This CDR3 is built from 14 residues. V was cut by 2 bases and J by 5 bases, with 10 bases left in between. CDR3 sequence reads: CASSLWGDHNEQFF. The CDR3 coding sequence is TGTGCCAGCAGCTTATGGGGGGACCACAATGAGCAGTTCTTC.

This sequence joins TRBV5-8 and TRBJ1-2, with 8 nucleotides matching TRBD1. Germline-derived CDR1 and CDR2 are SGHTS and YDEGEE. CDR3 length equals 14 residues. J lost 4 bases, V lost 4 bases, and 6 bases had no gene match. In DNA, the CDR3 is TGTGCCAGCAGCCAGGGACAGGCGATCTATGGCTACACCTTC. Protein sequence: CASSQGQAIYGYTF.

This rearrangement joins TRBV4-1 to TRBJ2-5; 8 bases align to TRBD2. This CDR3 is 15 amino acids long. V lost 3 bases, J lost 1 base, and 4 bases stayed unmatched. The germline CDR1 and CDR2 sequences are MGHRA and YSYEKL. CDR3 DNA: TGCGCCAGCAGCCAGGTACTAGCGGCCCAAGAGACCCAGTACTTC. It yields the protein CASSQVLAAQETQYF.